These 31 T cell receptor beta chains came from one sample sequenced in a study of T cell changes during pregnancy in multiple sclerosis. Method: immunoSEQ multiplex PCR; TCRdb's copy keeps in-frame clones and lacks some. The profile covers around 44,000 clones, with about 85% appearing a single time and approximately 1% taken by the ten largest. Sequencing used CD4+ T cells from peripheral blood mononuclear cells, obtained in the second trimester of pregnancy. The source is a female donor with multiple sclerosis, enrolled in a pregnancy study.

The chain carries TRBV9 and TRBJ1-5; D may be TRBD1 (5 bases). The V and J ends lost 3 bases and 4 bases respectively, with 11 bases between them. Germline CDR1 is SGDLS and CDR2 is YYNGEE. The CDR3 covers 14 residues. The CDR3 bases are TGTGCCAGCAGCGCCGACAGTAATAATCAGCCCCAGCATTTT. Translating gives CASSADSNNQPQHF.

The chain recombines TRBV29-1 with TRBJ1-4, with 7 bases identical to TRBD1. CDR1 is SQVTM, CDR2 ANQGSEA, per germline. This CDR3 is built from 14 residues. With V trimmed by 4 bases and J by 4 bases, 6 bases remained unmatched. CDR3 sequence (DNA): TGCAGCGTTGCCGAGACAGGGTTTAATGAAAAACTGTTTTTT. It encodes CSVAETGFNEKLFF.

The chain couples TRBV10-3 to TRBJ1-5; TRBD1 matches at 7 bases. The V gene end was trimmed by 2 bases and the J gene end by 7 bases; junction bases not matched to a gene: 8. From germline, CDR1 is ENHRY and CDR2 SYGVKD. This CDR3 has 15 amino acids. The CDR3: CAISEPGGRGQPQHF. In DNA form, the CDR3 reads TGTGCCATCAGTGAGCCAGGGGGAAGGGGACAGCCCCAGCATTTT.

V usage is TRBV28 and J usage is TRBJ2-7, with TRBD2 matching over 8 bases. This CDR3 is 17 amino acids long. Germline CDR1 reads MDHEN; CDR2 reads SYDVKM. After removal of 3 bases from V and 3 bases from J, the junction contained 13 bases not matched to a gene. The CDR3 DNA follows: TGTGCCAGCAGTTTTCGGGGCTGGAGTAGCGGGATCTACGAGCAGTACTTC. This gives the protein CASSFRGWSSGIYEQYF. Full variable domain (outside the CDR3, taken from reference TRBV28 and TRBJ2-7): DVKVTQSSRYLVKRTGEKVFLECVQDMDHENMFWYRQDPGLGLRLIYFSYDVKMKEKGDIPEGYSVSREKKERFSLILESASTNQTSMYLCASSFRGWSSGIYEQYFGPGTRLTVT.

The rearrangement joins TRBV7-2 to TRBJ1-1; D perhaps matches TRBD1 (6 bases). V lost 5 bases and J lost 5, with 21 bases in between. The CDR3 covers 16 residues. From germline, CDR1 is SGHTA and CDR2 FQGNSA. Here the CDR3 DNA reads TGTGCCAGCAGCCCCCCCCCTTGGGGGCTTCCGACTGAAGCTTTCTTT. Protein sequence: CASSPPPWGLPTEAFF.

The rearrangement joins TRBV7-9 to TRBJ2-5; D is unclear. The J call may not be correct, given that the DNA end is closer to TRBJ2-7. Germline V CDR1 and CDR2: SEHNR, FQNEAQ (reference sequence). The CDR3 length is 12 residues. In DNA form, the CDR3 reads TGTGCCAGCAGCGGCCGAAACTACGAGCAGTACTTC. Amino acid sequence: CASSGRNYEQYF.

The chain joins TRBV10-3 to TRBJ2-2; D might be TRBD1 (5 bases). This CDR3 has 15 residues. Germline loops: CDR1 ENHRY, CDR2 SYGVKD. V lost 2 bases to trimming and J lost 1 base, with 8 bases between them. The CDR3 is CAISETGQNTGELFF. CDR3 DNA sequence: TGTGCCATCAGTGAGACCGGACAGAACACCGGGGAGCTGTTTTTT.

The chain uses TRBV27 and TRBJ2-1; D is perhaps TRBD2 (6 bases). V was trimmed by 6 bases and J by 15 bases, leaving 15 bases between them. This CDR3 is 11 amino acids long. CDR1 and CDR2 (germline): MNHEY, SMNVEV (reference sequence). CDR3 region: CASRTGTRWFF. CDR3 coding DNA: TGTGCCAGCAGAACCGGGACTCGGTGGTTCTTC.

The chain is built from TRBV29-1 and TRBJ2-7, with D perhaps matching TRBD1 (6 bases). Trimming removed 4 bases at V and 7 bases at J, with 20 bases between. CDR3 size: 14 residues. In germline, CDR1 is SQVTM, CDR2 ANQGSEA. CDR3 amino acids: CSVGGTGIHGEQYF. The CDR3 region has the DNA TGCAGCGTTGGGGGTACAGGGATCCATGGTGAGCAGTACTTC.

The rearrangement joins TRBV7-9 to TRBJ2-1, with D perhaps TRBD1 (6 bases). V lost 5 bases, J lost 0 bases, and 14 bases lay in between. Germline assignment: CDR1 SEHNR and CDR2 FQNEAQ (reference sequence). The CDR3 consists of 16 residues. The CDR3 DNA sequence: TGTGCCAGCAGCATCCTAGGGGGAAGCTCCTACAATGAGCAGTTCTTC. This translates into CASSILGGSSYNEQFF.

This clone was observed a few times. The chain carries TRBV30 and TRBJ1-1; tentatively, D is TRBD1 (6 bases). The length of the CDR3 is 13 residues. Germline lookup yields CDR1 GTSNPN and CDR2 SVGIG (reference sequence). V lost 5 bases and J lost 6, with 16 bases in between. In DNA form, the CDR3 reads TGTGCCTGGGGACCCACAGGGCGGTCTGAAGCTTTCTTT. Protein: CAWGPTGRSEAFF.

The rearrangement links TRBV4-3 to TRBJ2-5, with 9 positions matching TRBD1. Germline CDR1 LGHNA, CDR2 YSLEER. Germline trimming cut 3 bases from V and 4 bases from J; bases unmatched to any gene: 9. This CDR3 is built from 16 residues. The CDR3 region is CASSQGDRGRGETQYF. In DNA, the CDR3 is TGCGCCAGCAGCCAGGGAGACAGGGGGAGGGGAGAGACCCAGTACTTC.

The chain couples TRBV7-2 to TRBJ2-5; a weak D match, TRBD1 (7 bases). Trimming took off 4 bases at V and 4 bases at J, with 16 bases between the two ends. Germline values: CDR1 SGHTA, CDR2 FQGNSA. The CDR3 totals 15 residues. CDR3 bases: TGTGCCAGCAGCTCACACAGGGGAGGCTCAGAGACCCAGTACTTC. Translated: CASSSHRGGSETQYF.

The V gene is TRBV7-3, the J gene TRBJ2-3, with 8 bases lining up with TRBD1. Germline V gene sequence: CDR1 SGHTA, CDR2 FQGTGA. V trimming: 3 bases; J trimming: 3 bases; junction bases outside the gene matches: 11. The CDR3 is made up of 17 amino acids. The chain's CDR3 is CASSFGRGRGWTDTQYF. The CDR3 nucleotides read TGTGCCAGCAGCTTCGGCAGGGGGCGCGGGTGGACAGATACGCAGTATTTT.

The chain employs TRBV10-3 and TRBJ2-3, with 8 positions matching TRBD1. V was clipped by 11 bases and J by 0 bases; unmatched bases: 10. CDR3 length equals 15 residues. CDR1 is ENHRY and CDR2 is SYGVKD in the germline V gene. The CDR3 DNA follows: TGTGCCGTCGGTGTGACAGGGGTCAGCACAGATACGCAGTATTTT. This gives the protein CAVGVTGVSTDTQYF.

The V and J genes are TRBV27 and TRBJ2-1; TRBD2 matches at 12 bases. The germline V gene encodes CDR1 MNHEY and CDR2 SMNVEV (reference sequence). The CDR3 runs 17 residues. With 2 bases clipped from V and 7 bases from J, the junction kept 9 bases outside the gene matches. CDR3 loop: CASSLLSSGRARNEQFF. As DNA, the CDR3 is TGTGCCAGCAGTTTACTCTCTAGCGGGAGGGCCAGAAATGAGCAGTTCTTC.

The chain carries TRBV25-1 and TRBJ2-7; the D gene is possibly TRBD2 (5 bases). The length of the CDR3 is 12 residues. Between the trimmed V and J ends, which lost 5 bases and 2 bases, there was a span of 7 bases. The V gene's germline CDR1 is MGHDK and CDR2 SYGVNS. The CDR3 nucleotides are TGTGCCAGCAGTTGGGGAGCCTACGAGCAGTACTTC. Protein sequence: CASSWGAYEQYF.

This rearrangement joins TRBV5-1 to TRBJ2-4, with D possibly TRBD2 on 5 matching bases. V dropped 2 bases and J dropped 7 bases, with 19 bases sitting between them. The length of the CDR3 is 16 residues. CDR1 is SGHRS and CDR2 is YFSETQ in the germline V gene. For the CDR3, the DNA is TGCGCCAGCAGCTTCGGGAATCTAGCTTCTGGGAACATTCAGTACTTC. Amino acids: CASSFGNLASGNIQYF. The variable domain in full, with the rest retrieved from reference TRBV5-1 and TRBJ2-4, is KAGVTQTPRYLIKTRGQQVTLSCSPISGHRSVSWYQQTPGQGLQFLFEYFSETQRNKGNFPGRFSGRQFSNSRSEMNVSTLELGDSALYLCASSFGNLASGNIQYFGAGTRLSVL.

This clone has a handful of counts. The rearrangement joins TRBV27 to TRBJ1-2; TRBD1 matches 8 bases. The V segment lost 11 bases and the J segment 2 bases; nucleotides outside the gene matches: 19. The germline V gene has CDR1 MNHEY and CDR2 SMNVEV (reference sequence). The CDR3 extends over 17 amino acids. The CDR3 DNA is TGTGCCGGCCCTAGACGGACAGGGCGCCGGCCGAACTATGGCTACACCTTC. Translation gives CAGPRRTGRRPNYGYTF.

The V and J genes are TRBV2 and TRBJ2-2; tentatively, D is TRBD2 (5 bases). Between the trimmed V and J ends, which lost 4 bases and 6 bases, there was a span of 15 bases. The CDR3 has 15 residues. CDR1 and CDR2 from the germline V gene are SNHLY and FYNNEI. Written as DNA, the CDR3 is TGTGCCAGCAGTGGGACCTCGAATAGCGCCGGGGAGCTGTTTTTT. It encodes CASSGTSNSAGELFF. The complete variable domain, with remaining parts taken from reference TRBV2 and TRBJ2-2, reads EPEVTQTPSHQVTQMGQEVILRCVPISNHLYFYWYRQILGQKVEFLVSFYNNEISEKSEIFDDQFSVERPDGSNFTLKIRSTKLEDSAMYFCASSGTSNSAGELFFGEGSRLTVL.

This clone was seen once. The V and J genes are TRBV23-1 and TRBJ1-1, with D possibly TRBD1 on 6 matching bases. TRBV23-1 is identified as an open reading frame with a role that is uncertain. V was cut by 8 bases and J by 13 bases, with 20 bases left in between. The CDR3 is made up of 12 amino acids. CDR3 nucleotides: TGCGCCAGCCCTGACAGGACCCCTAGGGTTTTCTTT. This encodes CASPDRTPRVFF.

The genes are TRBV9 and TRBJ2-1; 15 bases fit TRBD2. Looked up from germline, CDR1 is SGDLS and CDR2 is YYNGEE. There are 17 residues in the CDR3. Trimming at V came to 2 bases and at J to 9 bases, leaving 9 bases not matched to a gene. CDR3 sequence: CASSVTGLAGGTGEQFF. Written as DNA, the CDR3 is TGTGCCAGCAGCGTGACGGGACTAGCGGGGGGTACAGGTGAGCAGTTCTTC.

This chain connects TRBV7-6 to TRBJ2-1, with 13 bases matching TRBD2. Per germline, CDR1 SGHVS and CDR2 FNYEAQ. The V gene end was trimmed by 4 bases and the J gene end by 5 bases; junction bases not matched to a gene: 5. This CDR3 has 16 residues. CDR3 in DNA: TGTGCCAGCAGCTGGACTAGCGGGAGATATGACAATGAGCAGTTCTTC. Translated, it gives CASSWTSGRYDNEQFF. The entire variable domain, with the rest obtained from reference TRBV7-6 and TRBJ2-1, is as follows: GAGVSQSPRYKVTKRGQDVALRCDPISGHVSLYWYRQALGQGPEFLTYFNYEAQQDKSGLPNDRFSAERPEGSISTLTIQRTEQRDSAMYRCASSWTSGRYDNEQFFGPGTRLTVL.

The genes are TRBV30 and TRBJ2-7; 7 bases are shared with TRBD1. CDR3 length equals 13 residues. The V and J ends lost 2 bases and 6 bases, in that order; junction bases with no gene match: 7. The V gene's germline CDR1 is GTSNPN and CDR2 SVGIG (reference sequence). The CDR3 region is CAWSSDGTAEQYF. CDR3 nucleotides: TGTGCCTGGAGTTCAGACGGGACAGCCGAGCAGTACTTC.

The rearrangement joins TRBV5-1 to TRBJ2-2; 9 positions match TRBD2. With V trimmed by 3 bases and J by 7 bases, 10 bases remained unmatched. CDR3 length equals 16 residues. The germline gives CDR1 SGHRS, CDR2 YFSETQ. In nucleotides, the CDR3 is TGCGCCAGCAGCTCGCCTAGCGGGAAACGTTTCGGGGAGCTGTTTTTT. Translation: CASSSPSGKRFGELFF. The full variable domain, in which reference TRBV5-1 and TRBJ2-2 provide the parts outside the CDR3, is KAGVTQTPRYLIKTRGQQVTLSCSPISGHRSVSWYQQTPGQGLQFLFEYFSETQRNKGNFPGRFSGRQFSNSRSEMNVSTLELGDSALYLCASSSPSGKRFGELFFGEGSRLTVL.

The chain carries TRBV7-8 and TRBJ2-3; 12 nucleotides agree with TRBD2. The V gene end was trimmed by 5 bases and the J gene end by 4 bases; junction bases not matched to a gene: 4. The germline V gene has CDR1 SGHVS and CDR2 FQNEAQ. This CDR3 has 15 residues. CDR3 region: CASSAASGRADTQYF. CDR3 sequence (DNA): TGTGCCAGCAGCGCGGCTAGCGGGAGGGCAGATACGCAGTATTTT.

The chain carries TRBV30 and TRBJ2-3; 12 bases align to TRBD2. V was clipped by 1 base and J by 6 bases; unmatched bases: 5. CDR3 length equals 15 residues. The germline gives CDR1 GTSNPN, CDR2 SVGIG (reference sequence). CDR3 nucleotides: TGTGCCTGGAGTGCTAGCGGGAGGGCCATGGATACGCAGTATTTT. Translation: CAWSASGRAMDTQYF.

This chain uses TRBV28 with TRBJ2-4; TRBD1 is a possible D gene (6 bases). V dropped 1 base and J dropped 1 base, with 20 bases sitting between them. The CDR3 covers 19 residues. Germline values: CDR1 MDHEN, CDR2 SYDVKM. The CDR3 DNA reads TGTGCCAGCAGTTTATTAGAGGGCAGGGGTGTTCGGGCCAAAAACATTCAGTACTTC. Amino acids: CASSLLEGRGVRAKNIQYF.

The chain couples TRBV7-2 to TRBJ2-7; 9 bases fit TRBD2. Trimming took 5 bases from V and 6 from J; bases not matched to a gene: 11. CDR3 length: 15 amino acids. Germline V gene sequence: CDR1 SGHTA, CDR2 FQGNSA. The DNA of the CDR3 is TGTGCCAGCAGCCCCGGGGGCGGGAGGGCTGGCGAGCAGTACTTC. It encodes CASSPGGGRAGEQYF.

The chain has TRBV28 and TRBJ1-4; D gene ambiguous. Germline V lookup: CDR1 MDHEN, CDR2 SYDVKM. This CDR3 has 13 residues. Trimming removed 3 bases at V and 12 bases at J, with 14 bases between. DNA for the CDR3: TGTGCCAGCAGTTTCCGACTTGATATGGAACTGTTTTTT. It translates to CASSFRLDMELFF.

CDR3 residues: CASSSLDGLVITF. The CDR3 DNA follows: TGTGCCAGCAGCTCACTGGACGGACTGGTTATTACCTTC. The V gene is TRBV5-6, the J gene TRBJ1-2; D unresolved. The germline CDR1 and CDR2 sequences are SGHDT and YYEEEE. This CDR3 contains 13 residues. The ends were cut back, 3 bases at V and 14 bases at J, with 20 bases in the middle. Full variable domain (missing parts from reference TRBV5-6 and TRBJ1-2): DAGVTQSPTHLIKTRGQQVTLRCSPKSGHDTVSWYQQALGQGPQFIFQYYEEEERQRGNFPDRFSGHQFPNYSSELNVNALLLGDSALYLCASSSLDGLVITFGSGTRLTVV.